This TCR beta chain derives from a study of shared clonotypes between healthy human individuals. Measured with immunoSEQ multiplex PCR; TCRdb has only the in-frame clones, and not every one. The repertoire holds 950,000 to 1,200,000 clones, with approximately 80% as singletons. About this clone itself: Its matching antigen is unknown.

Both subsets, CD45RA+ naive and CD45RA-negative memory, were split from the CD4+ cells. General observations from the study: Clonotypes which were not shared had lower generation probabilities than clonotypes that all four donors shared. In this cohort, only blood was sampled, and tissue repertoires likely differ. Estimated richness values were generally larger in naive subsets than in memory subsets.

This CDR3 has 16 amino acids. CDR1 and CDR2 from the germline V gene are MDHEN and SYDVKM. Trimming left V 1 base short and J 0 bases short, with 10 bases between. This sequence was found in a man between 18 and 35 years old in good health. Some clones in this sample may be carry-over from other donors' samples. The chain is built from TRBV28 and TRBJ1-5, with D perhaps matching TRBD1 (5 bases). What was sequenced was memory CD4+ T cells from PBMCs. Subset described: CD45RA-negative fraction. The CDR3 sequence is CASSLYYRNSNQPQHF. CDR3 DNA: TGTGCCAGCAGTTTATATTACAGGAATAGCAATCAGCCCCAGCATTTT.